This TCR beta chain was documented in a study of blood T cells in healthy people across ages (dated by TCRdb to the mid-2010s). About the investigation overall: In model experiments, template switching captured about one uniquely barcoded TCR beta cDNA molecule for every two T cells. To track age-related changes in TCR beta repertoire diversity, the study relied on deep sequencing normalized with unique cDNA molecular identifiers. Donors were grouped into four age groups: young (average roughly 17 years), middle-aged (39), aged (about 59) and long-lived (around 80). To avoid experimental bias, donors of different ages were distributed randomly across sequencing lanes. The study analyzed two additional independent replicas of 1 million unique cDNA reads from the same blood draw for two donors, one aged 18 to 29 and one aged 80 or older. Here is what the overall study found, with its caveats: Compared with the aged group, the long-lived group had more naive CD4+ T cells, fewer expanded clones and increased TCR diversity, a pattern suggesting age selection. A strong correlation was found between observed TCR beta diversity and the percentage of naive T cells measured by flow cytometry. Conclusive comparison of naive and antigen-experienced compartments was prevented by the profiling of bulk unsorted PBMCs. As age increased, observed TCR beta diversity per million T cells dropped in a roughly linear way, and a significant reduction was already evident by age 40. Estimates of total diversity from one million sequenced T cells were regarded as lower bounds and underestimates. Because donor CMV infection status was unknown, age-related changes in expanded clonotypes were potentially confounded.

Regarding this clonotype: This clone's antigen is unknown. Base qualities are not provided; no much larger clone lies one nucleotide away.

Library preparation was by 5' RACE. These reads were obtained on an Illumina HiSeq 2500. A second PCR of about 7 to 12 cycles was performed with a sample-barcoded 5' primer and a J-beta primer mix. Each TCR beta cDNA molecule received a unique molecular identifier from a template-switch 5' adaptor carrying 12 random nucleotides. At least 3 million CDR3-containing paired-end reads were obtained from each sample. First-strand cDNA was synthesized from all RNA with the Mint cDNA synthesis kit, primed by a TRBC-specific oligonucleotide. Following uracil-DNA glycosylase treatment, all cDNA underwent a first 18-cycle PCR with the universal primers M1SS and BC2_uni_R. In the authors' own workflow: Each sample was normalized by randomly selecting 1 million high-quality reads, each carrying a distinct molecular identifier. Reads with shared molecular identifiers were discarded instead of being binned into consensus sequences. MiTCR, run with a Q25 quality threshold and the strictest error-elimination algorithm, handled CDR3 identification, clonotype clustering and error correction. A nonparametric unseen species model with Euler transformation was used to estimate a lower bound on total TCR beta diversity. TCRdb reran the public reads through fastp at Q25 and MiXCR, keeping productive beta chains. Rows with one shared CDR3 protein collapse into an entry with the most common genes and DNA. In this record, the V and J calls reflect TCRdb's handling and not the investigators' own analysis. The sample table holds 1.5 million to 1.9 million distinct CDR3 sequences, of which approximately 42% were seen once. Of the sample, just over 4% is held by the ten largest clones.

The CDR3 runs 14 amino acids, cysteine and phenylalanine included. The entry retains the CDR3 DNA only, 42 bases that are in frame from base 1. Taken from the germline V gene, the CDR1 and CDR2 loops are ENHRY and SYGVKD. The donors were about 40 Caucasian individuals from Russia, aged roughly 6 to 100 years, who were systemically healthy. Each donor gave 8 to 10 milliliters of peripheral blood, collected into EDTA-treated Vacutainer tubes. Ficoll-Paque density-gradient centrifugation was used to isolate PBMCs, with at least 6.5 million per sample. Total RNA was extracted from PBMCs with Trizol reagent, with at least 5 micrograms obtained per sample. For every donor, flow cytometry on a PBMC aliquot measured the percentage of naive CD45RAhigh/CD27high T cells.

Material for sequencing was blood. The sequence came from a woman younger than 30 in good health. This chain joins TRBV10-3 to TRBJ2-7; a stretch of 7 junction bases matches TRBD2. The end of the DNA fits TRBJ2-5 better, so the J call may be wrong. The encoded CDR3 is CAISERASGETQYF. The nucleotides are TGTGCCATCAGTGAGAGGGCTAGCGGAGAGACCCAGTACTTC.